A single TCR beta chain is shown here with its context. The data were obtained in a study of blood T cell repertoires in COVID-19. About the study: There were acute and convalescent COVID-19 samples, and they came from the United States, Italy and Spain. The cDNA or gDNA used as material had been derived from T cells, B-cell-depleted T cells, or PBMCs.

In the source study's methods: Estimation of nucleated cell counts was performed using reference gene primer amplification. Here immunoSEQ multiplex PCR was the method, and the copy in TCRdb shows in-frame clones only, minus some. V, J and clone size derive from that table, while D and trimming were established from the DNA sequence. The table has 270,000 or so clones, around 89% seen once. CDR1 is SGHKS, CDR2 YYEKEE, per germline (reference sequence). V shed 2 bases and J shed 4 bases, with 14 bases lying between them. This CDR3 is 15 amino acids long. This TCR was recovered from a man between 35 and 55 years old with acute or convalescent COVID-19. The chain is built from TRBV5-5 and TRBJ2-3; D may be TRBD2 (6 bases). The sequenced material came from peripheral blood. The CDR3 region has the DNA TGTGCCAGCAGCTTTTCCCCCACGGGGGCAGATACGCAGTATTTT. It specifies CASSFSPTGADTQYF.